These 4 T cell receptor beta chains were all obtained from the same sample, sequenced in a study of T-cell memory formation after mild COVID-19. Each CDR3 protein gets one entry after TCRdb re-called the 5' RACE reads with MiXCR. The repertoire holds fewer than 350,000 distinct CDR3 sequences, with roughly 8% as singletons. The specimen sequenced was PBMCs or a T cell subset sorted from them (not recorded which). All receptors derive from a man younger than 35 who had mild COVID-19 (a few samples of this study predate the infection). Cell type and time point are not known.

This clonotype was observed at least ten times. One junction end does not reproduce the germline sequence, and a read error may be involved. The J gene is TRBJ2-7, the V gene TRBV5-1; the D is unclear. Germline loops: CDR1 SGHRS, CDR2 YFSETQ. The CDR3 has 13 amino acids. The CDR3 region is CASSLVGSYEQYF. DNA for the CDR3: TGTGCCAGCAGCTTGGTTGGGTCCTACGAGCAGTACTTC.

In this sample, this clonotype turned up many times. This chain links TRBV7-2 with TRBJ2-1, with 8 positions matching TRBD1. The CDR3 is made up of 12 amino acids. The junction had 8 bases not matched to a gene; V was cut back by 6 bases and J by 13 bases. Germline values: CDR1 SGHTA, CDR2 FQGNSA. CDR3 residues: CASREQGGSQFF. The DNA of the CDR3 is TGTGCCAGCAGAGAACAGGGGGGATCCCAGTTCTTC.

There are many counts of this clonotype. The V call is TRBV4-2, the J call TRBJ2-7, with D unresolved. Germline values: CDR1 LGHNA, CDR2 YNFKEQ. CDR3 length: 12 amino acids. Trimming cost V 2 bases and J 0 bases, with 2 bases left between them. The CDR3 DNA reads as TGTGCCAGCAGCCAATTCTCCTACGAGCAGTACTTC. Protein: CASSQFSYEQYF.

This clonotype was counted a few times. This chain links TRBV5-1 with TRBJ2-3; weak D call: TRBD1 (5 bases). Germline values: CDR1 SGHRS, CDR2 YFSETQ. V dropped 4 bases and J dropped 1 base, with 7 bases sitting between them. This CDR3 is 13 amino acids long. The CDR3 region is CASSIQGTDTQYF. The CDR3 DNA reads TGCGCCAGCAGCATACAGGGCACAGATACGCAGTATTTT.